Detailed here is one TCR beta chain. The sample comes from a study of T cell changes during pregnancy in multiple sclerosis. Some clones are missing from TCRdb's copy, which holds only in-frame ones; the method was immunoSEQ multiplex PCR. The sample includes some 38,000 clones, approximately 90% of them seen just once. The CDR3 extends over 12 amino acids. V dropped 6 bases and J dropped 6 bases, with 12 bases sitting between them. Germline V gene lookup returns CDR1 MNHEY and CDR2 SVGAGI. The J gene is TRBJ2-7, the V gene TRBV6-5, with D possibly TRBD1 on 6 matching bases. This TCR was recovered from a female donor with multiple sclerosis, enrolled in a pregnancy study. The specimen comprised CD8+ T cells from peripheral blood mononuclear cells, sampled in the third trimester of pregnancy. DNA of the CDR3: TGTGCCAGCAGCCAGGGACATTTCGAGCAGTACTTC. Protein: CASSQGHFEQYF.